These 16 T cell receptor beta chains were sequenced from one sample in a study of T cells after yellow fever vaccination. MiXCR, run by TCRdb on the 5' RACE reads, gives a single entry per CDR3 protein. The top ten hold 24% of the sample, which has 300,000 to 400,000 distinct CDR3 sequences, about 4% seen once. The source material was PBMCs, sampled 5 days after the yellow fever booster vaccination. The receptor source for this set is a man between 18 and 29 years old who received the YFV17D yellow fever vaccine.

There are many counts of this clonotype. The chain joins TRBV27 to TRBJ1-6, with 8 positions matching TRBD1. Germline CDR1 and CDR2: MNHEY and SMNVEV (reference sequence). The CDR3 is made up of 14 amino acids. J gave up 10 bases and V 3 bases, and 5 bases lay outside the gene matches. The CDR3: CASSFRGRGSPLHF. The CDR3 coding sequence is TGTGCCAGCAGTTTCAGGGGGCGTGGATCACCCCTCCACTTT.

There are a few counts of this clonotype. The chain links TRBV5-5 to TRBJ2-2, with unresolved D. The V and J ends lost 0 bases and 5 bases respectively, with 11 bases between them. Germline V gives CDR1 SGHKS, CDR2 YYEKEE (reference sequence). This CDR3 has 15 residues. In DNA form, the CDR3 reads TGTGCCAGCAGCTTGGATCAGAGGCGGACCGGGGAGCTGTTTTTT. Amino acids: CASSLDQRRTGELFF.

Ten or more counts support this clonotype. V usage is TRBV10-3 and J usage is TRBJ1-2; no clear D gene. The V and J ends lost 2 bases and 2 bases respectively, with 9 bases between them. The germline gives CDR1 ENHRY, CDR2 SYGVKD. This CDR3 has 14 amino acids. The CDR3, as DNA: TGTGCCATCAGTGAGGGAGAGGGCAACTATGGCTACACCTTC. The encoded protein is CAISEGEGNYGYTF.

This clonotype was counted many times. This chain joins TRBV7-6 and TRBJ1-3; 9 bases align to TRBD1. Germline V gene data show CDR1 as SGHVS and CDR2 as FNYEAQ. Unmatched junction bases numbered 6, after V lost 5 bases and J lost 4 bases. The CDR3 has 15 amino acids. The CDR3 bases are TGTGCCAGCAGCAGACAGGGGGTTATGGGAAACACCATATATTTT. It is translated as CASSRQGVMGNTIYF.

The table lists this clonotype with a few counts. The V call is TRBV12-3 or TRBV12-4, the J call TRBJ1-6; D is perhaps TRBD1 (6 bases). The CDR3 consists of 15 residues. V dropped 5 bases and J dropped 9 bases, with 17 bases sitting between them. The CDR3 is CASSRQEIMGSPLHF. CDR3 nucleotides: TGTGCCAGCAGTCGACAGGAAATCATGGGTTCACCCCTCCACTTT.

The sample holds a few counts of this clonotype. J is TRBJ2-4 and V is TRBV4-1, with 7 bases that match TRBD2. Trimming cost V 0 bases and J 3 bases; bases outside gene matches: 17. The CDR3 runs to 20 residues. CDR1 is MGHRA and CDR2 is YSYEKL in the germline V gene. CDR3 DNA sequence: TGCGCCAGCAGCCAAGACCGGGGGGAAAGGGCGCTGGGGGGCAAAAACATTCAGTACTTC. Its protein product is CASSQDRGERALGGKNIQYF.

This clonotype has at least ten counts. CDR3 in amino acids: CASVRGLGEQFF. The CDR3 DNA follows: TGTGCCAGCGTGAGGGGCCTTGGTGAGCAGTTCTTC. The genes are TRBV2 and TRBJ2-1; the D call may be TRBD1 or TRBD2 (5 bases each). The V end was cut by 8 bases, the J end by 9 bases, with 14 bases between. Germline CDR1 SNHLY, CDR2 FYNNEI. The CDR3 sequence is 12 residues long. The full variable domain, completed using reference TRBV2 and TRBJ2-1, is EPEVTQTPSHQVTQMGQEVILRCVPISNHLYFYWYRQILGQKVEFLVSFYNNEISEKSEIFDDQFSVERPDGSNFTLKIRSTKLEDSAMYFCASVRGLGEQFFGPGTRLTVL.

In its sample, this clonotype was seen many times. The chain carries TRBV15 and TRBJ2-5; D ambiguous. The germline V and J ends were trimmed by 1 base and 4 bases, with 13 bases remaining between them. Germline V CDR1 and CDR2: LNHNV, YYDKDF (reference sequence). CDR3 length: 15 amino acids. The CDR3 bases are TGTGCCACCAGCAGAGGGAGTCCGGCGAGAGAGACCCAGTACTTC. Translating it yields CATSRGSPARETQYF.

In this sample, this clonotype turned up many times. The rearrangement links TRBV12-3 or TRBV12-4 to TRBJ2-1; no definite D call. Trimming stripped 3 bases from V and 5 bases from J, with 8 bases between. The CDR3 runs to 13 residues. CDR3: CASSFESHNEQFF. CDR3 DNA sequence: TGTGCCAGCAGTTTCGAGTCACACAATGAGCAGTTCTTC.

This clonotype showed up just a few times. V gene TRBV9 combines with J gene TRBJ1-5, with TRBD1 matching over 7 bases. CDR3 length: 15 amino acids. Per germline, CDR1 SGDLS and CDR2 YYNGEE. V shed 0 bases, J shed 7 bases, and the junction held 7 bases outside the gene matches. The CDR3 region is CASSVGQGVGQPQHF. The DNA of the CDR3 is TGTGCCAGCAGCGTAGGCCAGGGGGTCGGACAGCCCCAGCATTTT.

The sample holds many counts of this clonotype. The chain is built from TRBV6-1 and TRBJ2-3; no clear D. V was pared by 3 bases and J by 3 bases, with 16 bases between. Per the germline V gene, CDR1 is MNHNS and CDR2 is SASEGT. CDR3 length: 16 amino acids. The CDR3 loop is CASSDLIGFGTDTQYF. As DNA, the CDR3 is TGTGCCAGCAGTGATCTCATCGGGTTCGGTACAGATACGCAGTATTTT.

This clonotype was seen more than once but under ten times. The genes are TRBV6-2 or TRBV6-3 and TRBJ1-1; D ambiguous. CDR3 length: 13 amino acids. Germline V lookup: CDR1 MNHEY, CDR2 SVGEGT. Between the trimmed V and J ends, which lost 1 base and 3 bases, there was a span of 6 bases. In DNA form, the CDR3 reads TGTGCCAGCAGTTACTTCGGGTACACTGAAGCTTTCTTT. Its protein is CASSYFGYTEAFF.

This clonotype was seen more than once but under ten times. V gene TRBV24-1 combines with J gene TRBJ2-5, with 10 nucleotides matching TRBD2. The length of the CDR3 is 13 residues. Trimming removed 10 bases from V and 4 bases from J; junction bases left unmatched: 5. Germline CDR1 and CDR2: KGHDR and SFDVKD. Here the CDR3 DNA reads TGTGCCACGAGCGGGGGGGCGGGAGAGACCCAGTACTTC. It specifies CATSGGAGETQYF.

There are many counts of this clonotype. The chain couples TRBV2 to TRBJ1-1, with D tentatively TRBD1 (6 bases). CDR1 is SNHLY, CDR2 FYNNEI, per germline. V lost 6 bases and J lost 4, with 9 bases in between. There are 12 residues in the CDR3. CDR3: CASRRGGTEAFF. The DNA of the CDR3 is TGTGCCAGCAGGAGGGGGGGCACTGAAGCTTTCTTT.

Only a few counts were recorded for this clonotype. V is TRBV5-5 and J is TRBJ2-5; 8 bases fit TRBD2. The CDR3 sequence is 15 residues long. V lost 3 bases, J lost 2 bases, and 6 bases stayed unmatched. Per germline, CDR1 SGHKS and CDR2 YYEKEE (reference sequence). Here the CDR3 reads CASSYSGASQETQYF. DNA for the CDR3: TGTGCCAGCAGCTATAGCGGGGCTTCGCAAGAGACCCAGTACTTC. The complete variable domain, with remaining parts taken from reference TRBV5-5 and TRBJ2-5, reads DAGVTQSPTHLIKTRGQQVTLRCSPISGHKSVSWYQQVLGQGPQFIFQYYEKEERGRGNFPDRFSARQFPNYSSELNVNALLLGDSALYLCASSYSGASQETQYFGPGTRLLVL.

This clonotype was counted a few times. The gene calls are TRBV19 and TRBJ1-5; TRBD1 is a possible D gene (6 bases). The CDR3 spans 14 residues. V was cut by 4 bases and J by 0 bases, with 7 bases left in between. The germline V gene encodes CDR1 LNHDA and CDR2 SQIVND (reference sequence). CDR3 DNA sequence: TGTGCCAGTAGTAGAGGGGGTAGCAATCAGCCCCAGCATTTT. It yields the protein CASSRGGSNQPQHF. The full variable domain, rest sourced from reference TRBV19 and TRBJ1-5, is DGGITQSPKYLFRKEGQNVTLSCEQNLNHDAMYWYRQDPGQGLRLIYYSQIVNDFQKGDIAEGYSVSREKKESFPLTVTSAQKNPTAFYLCASSRGGSNQPQHFGDGTRLSIL.